Following are 17 T cell receptor beta chains from one sample sequenced in a study of Ad26.COV2.S vaccination and SARS-CoV-2 variants. Using immunoSEQ multiplex PCR, the repertoire was profiled, and TCRdb retains in-frame clones only, with some absent. Among about 430,000 clones, roughly 90% were seen once, and the ten largest hold over 9%. The treatment was: roughly 20 received Ad26.COV2.S at low or high dose, single or two shots; about five received placebo; per-sample allocation not given. Specimens were obtained on day 63 following the first vaccine or placebo injection. Sample: peripheral blood, taken in a trial of Ad26.COV2.S vaccine versus placebo. These receptors all stem from a person between 18 and 60 years old who received the Ad26.COV2.S COVID-19 vaccine or a placebo.

The chain combines TRBV3-1 (or the pseudogene TRBV3-2) with TRBJ1-1; TRBD1 is a possible D gene (6 bases). Germline-derived CDR1 and CDR2 are LGHDT and YNNKEL (reference sequence). The CDR3 is made up of 14 amino acids. V dropped 4 bases and J dropped 4 bases, with 13 bases sitting between them. The CDR3 sequence: CASSLRRGGTEAFF. The CDR3 coding sequence is TGTGCCAGCAGCCTCAGACGAGGGGGCACTGAAGCTTTCTTT.

This chain links TRBV5-1 with TRBJ2-1; a weak D match, TRBD2 (6 bases). Germline-derived CDR1 and CDR2 are SGHRS and YFSETQ. This CDR3 is built from 16 residues. V lost 0 bases and J 9 bases, leaving 19 bases between the germline ends. The CDR3 DNA is TGCGCCAGCAGCTTGGCCAAGCGCGGGGAAAGGGGTGAGCAGTTCTTC. The encoded protein is CASSLAKRGERGEQFF.

In this sample, this clone turned up a few times. The gene calls are TRBV18 and TRBJ2-2; D gene unclear. V shed 6 bases and J shed 3 bases, with 23 bases lying between them. CDR3 size: 18 residues. Germline CDR1 KGHSH, CDR2 LQKENI. The CDR3 is CASSPLPVSYSYTGELFF. The CDR3 DNA reads as TGTGCCAGCTCGCCGCTACCAGTTAGTTATAGCTACACCGGGGAGCTGTTTTTT.

The V and J genes are TRBV4-3 and TRBJ2-7; no reliable D call. CDR1 LGHNA and CDR2 YSLEER come from the germline V gene. V was shortened by 0 bases and J by 7 bases, with 16 bases between the two germline ends. CDR3 length: 15 residues. This chain's CDR3 is CASSQEVGMPPEQYF. The CDR3 region has the DNA TGCGCCAGCAGCCAAGAAGTCGGAATGCCCCCGGAGCAGTACTTC.

The genes are TRBV7-2 and TRBJ2-1; 7 bases are a match to TRBD2. The germline V gene has CDR1 SGHTA and CDR2 FQGNSA. Losses at the gene ends were 1 base for V and 2 bases for J; bases not matched to a gene: 8. The CDR3 is 17 residues long. The CDR3 here is CASSLVDSGYTYNEQFF. CDR3 coding DNA: TGTGCCAGCAGCTTAGTGGATAGCGGGTATACCTACAATGAGCAGTTCTTC.

The chain recombines TRBV7-8 with TRBJ2-3; 8 bases agree with TRBD2. The CDR3 is 19 amino acids. After removal of 0 bases from V and 5 bases from J, the junction contained 16 bases not matched to a gene. From germline, CDR1 is SGHVS and CDR2 FQNEAQ. The DNA of the CDR3 is TGTGCCAGCAGCTTAGCGAGCTTGAAGGGCGGGAGGCGGATAGATACGCAGTATTTT. Its translation: CASSLASLKGGRRIDTQYF.

The chain recombines TRBV29-1 with TRBJ2-2; possibly TRBD1 for D (5 bases). Deletions cut 6 bases from V and 0 bases from J, with 5 bases between. Germline V lookup: CDR1 SQVTM, CDR2 ANQGSEA. The CDR3 is 12 residues long. The CDR3 reads CSVTANTGELFF. The CDR3 DNA reads TGCAGCGTGACAGCGAACACCGGGGAGCTGTTTTTT.

The chain has TRBV4-1 and TRBJ2-1; the match to TRBD1 covers 7 bases. The CDR3 sequence is 16 residues long. J was trimmed by 3 bases and V by 0 bases; bases with no gene match: 5. From germline, CDR1 is MGHRA and CDR2 YSYEKL. CDR3 nucleotide sequence: TGCGCCAGCAGCCAAGAGAGGGCAGGGGGCTACAATGAGCAGTTCTTC. As protein: CASSQERAGGYNEQFF.

In this sample, this clone turned up once. The chain combines TRBV11-2 with TRBJ2-3; D ambiguous. Germline loops: CDR1 SGHAT, CDR2 FQNNGV. The CDR3 is 16 residues long. V gave up 3 bases and J gave up 3 bases, with 16 bases separating them. The CDR3 here is CASSFSGGVGTDTQYF. The CDR3 DNA reads as TGTGCCAGCAGCTTTTCTGGCGGAGTGGGAACAGATACGCAGTATTTT. Full variable domain (rest looked up from reference TRBV11-2 and TRBJ2-3): EAGVAQSPRYKIIEKRQSVAFWCNPISGHATLYWYQQILGQGPKLLIQFQNNGVVDDSQLPKDRFSAERLKGVDSTLKIQPAKLEDSAVYLCASSFSGGVGTDTQYFGPGTRLTVL.

The gene calls are TRBV7-9 and TRBJ2-3; possibly TRBD1 for D (5 bases). The germline CDR1 and CDR2 sequences are SEHNR and FQNEAQ (reference sequence). With 5 bases removed from V and 0 bases from J, the gap between germline ends came to 12 bases. This CDR3 has 15 residues. For the CDR3, the DNA is TGTGCCAGCAGCCCCTCCAGGGCTAGCACAGATACGCAGTATTTT. Translated, it gives CASSPSRASTDTQYF.

This chain joins TRBV29-1 and TRBJ1-5, with TRBD1 identical over 9 bases. The CDR3 spans 13 residues. Germline V CDR1 and CDR2: SQVTM, ANQGSEA. V shed 5 bases, J shed 5 bases, and the junction held 4 bases outside the gene matches. In nucleotides, the CDR3 is TGCAGCGTTAGGGACAGGGACGATCAGCCCCAGCATTTT. Translating gives CSVRDRDDQPQHF.

This sequence joins TRBV18 and TRBJ1-1; D gene unclear. The V gene lost 1 base and the J gene lost 1 base, with 1 base spanning the gap. The CDR3 is 12 amino acids. Germline values: CDR1 KGHSH, CDR2 LQKENI. The CDR3, as DNA: TGTGCCAGCTCACCACAGAACACTGAAGCTTTCTTT. Its translation: CASSPQNTEAFF.

The chain has TRBV3-1 (or the pseudogene TRBV3-2) and TRBJ2-1, with D perhaps TRBD1 or TRBD2 (5 bases each). The CDR3 sequence is 15 residues long. V was cut by 2 bases and J by 4 bases, with 12 bases left in between. From germline, CDR1 is LGHDT and CDR2 YNNKEL (reference sequence). CDR3 DNA: TGTGCCAGCAGCCAACAGCGGTGGGGGTACAATGAGCAGTTCTTC. Its protein is CASSQQRWGYNEQFF.

The CDR3 sequence: CASSTLRQGVAKNIQYF. Here the CDR3 DNA reads TGTGCCAGTAGTACCCTGAGACAGGGGGTAGCCAAAAACATTCAGTACTTC. The rearrangement joins TRBV19 to TRBJ2-4; 9 bases map to TRBD1. CDR3 length equals 17 residues. Germline V gene data show CDR1 as LNHDA and CDR2 as SQIVND (reference sequence). V lost 4 bases and J lost 0; bases outside the gene matches: 7.

J is TRBJ2-7 and V is TRBV10-3, with TRBD2 matching over 9 bases. This CDR3 contains 14 residues. Per germline, CDR1 ENHRY and CDR2 SYGVKD. With V trimmed by 3 bases and J by 5 bases, 5 bases remained unmatched. CDR3 sequence: CAISETSGFHEQYF. The CDR3 nucleotides read TGTGCCATCAGTGAAACTAGCGGGTTCCACGAGCAGTACTTC.

Notes on this clone: Other nucleotide sequences in the sample specify the same CDR3. V is TRBV4-1 and J is TRBJ1-6, with D possibly TRBD1 on 6 matching bases. V was cut by 3 bases and J by 10 bases, with 16 bases left in between. Germline values: CDR1 MGHRA, CDR2 YSYEKL. The CDR3 spans 15 residues. CDR3 DNA: TGCGCCAGCAGCCAGGTCCCAGGGGCAGGCTCACCCCTCCACTTT. It encodes CASSQVPGAGSPLHF.

The chain combines TRBV19 with TRBJ1-6; D call uncertain. The CDR3 is made up of 15 amino acids. The germline V and J ends were trimmed by 5 bases and 2 bases, with 10 bases remaining between them. In germline, CDR1 is LNHDA, CDR2 SQIVND (reference sequence). CDR3 loop: CASSPRGTYNSPLHF. The DNA of the CDR3 is TGTGCCAGTAGTCCCCGGGGTACCTATAATTCACCCCTCCACTTT.